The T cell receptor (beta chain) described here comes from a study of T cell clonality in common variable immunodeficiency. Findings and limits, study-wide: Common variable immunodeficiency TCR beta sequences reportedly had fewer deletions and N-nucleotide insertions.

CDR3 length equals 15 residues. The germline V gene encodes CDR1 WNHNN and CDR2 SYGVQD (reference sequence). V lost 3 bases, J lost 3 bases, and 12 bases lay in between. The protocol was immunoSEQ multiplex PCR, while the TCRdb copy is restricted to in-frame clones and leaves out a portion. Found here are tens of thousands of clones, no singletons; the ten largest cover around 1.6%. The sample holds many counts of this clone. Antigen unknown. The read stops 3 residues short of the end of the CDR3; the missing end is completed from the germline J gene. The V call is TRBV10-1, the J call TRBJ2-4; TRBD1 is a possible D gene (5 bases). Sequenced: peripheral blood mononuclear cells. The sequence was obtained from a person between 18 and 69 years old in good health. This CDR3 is CASSEIRTYKNIQYF. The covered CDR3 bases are TGCGCCAGCAGTGAAATTCGGACATACAAAAACATT.